The 20 T cell receptor beta chains below all came from one sample that was sequenced in a study of Ad26.COV2.S vaccination and SARS-CoV-2 variants. TCRdb keeps only in-frame clones here, not all; method: immunoSEQ multiplex PCR. Of roughly 380,000 clones listed, approximately 88% are singletons. The treatment denotes: some 20 received Ad26.COV2.S at low or high dose, single or two shots; a few received placebo; per-sample allocation not given. On day 63 after the first injection, vaccine and placebo recipients gave samples. The sequences come from peripheral blood, collected in a trial of Ad26.COV2.S vaccine versus placebo. The receptors stem from a person aged 18-60 years who received the Ad26.COV2.S COVID-19 vaccine or a placebo.

The J gene is TRBJ1-6, the V gene TRBV7-2; 10 bases align to TRBD1. Trimming at V came to 0 bases and at J to 8 bases, leaving 4 bases not matched to a gene. The germline V gene has CDR1 SGHTA and CDR2 FQGNSA. This CDR3 is built from 16 residues. CDR3 in DNA: TGTGCCAGCAGCTTAGCTGGGACAGGGGTAGATTCACCCCTCCACTTT. Its protein is CASSLAGTGVDSPLHF.

This chain uses TRBV6-2 or TRBV6-3 with TRBJ2-2; maybe TRBD1 (6 bases). CDR1 and CDR2 from the germline V gene are MNHEY and SVGEGT. This CDR3 contains 17 residues. V shed 1 base and J shed 6 bases, with 18 bases lying between them. CDR3 region: CASSYFPGQRLPGELFF. The CDR3 DNA reads TGTGCCAGCAGTTACTTCCCGGGACAACGGCTTCCCGGGGAGCTGTTTTTT.

This chain joins TRBV10-3 and TRBJ1-2; D is unclear. Looked up from germline, CDR1 is ENHRY and CDR2 is SYGVKD. This CDR3 has 13 residues. Trimming removed 3 bases at V and 1 base at J, with 6 bases between. The CDR3 reads CAISDDINYGYTF. CDR3 DNA sequence: TGTGCCATCAGTGATGACATTAACTATGGCTACACCTTC.

This clone has only a few counts. This sequence joins TRBV6-2 or TRBV6-3 and TRBJ1-6, with no clear D. CDR3 length: 15 residues. CDR1 is MNHEY and CDR2 is SVGEGT in the germline V gene. Deletions cut 4 bases from V and 4 bases from J, with 11 bases between. CDR3 bases: TGTGCCAGCAGTTCCTCAGAGCCATATAATTCACCCCTCCACTTT. Translation gives CASSSSEPYNSPLHF.

Turning to this clone: This sample also contains other DNA sequences that code for the same CDR3. This chain links TRBV5-1 with TRBJ1-1; TRBD1 matches 7 bases. After removal of 1 base from V and 5 bases from J, the junction contained 2 bases not matched to a gene. CDR1 is SGHRS, CDR2 YFSETQ, per germline. The CDR3 runs 13 residues. Here the CDR3 reads CASSLQGGTEAFF. The CDR3 DNA follows: TGCGCCAGCAGCTTGCAGGGGGGTACTGAAGCTTTCTTT.

The chain joins TRBV7-6 to TRBJ2-2; 7 bases map to TRBD1. This CDR3 spans 14 amino acids. With V trimmed by 5 bases and J by 5 bases, 5 bases remained unmatched. In germline, CDR1 is SGHVS, CDR2 FNYEAQ. The CDR3 is CASSRDRVTGELFF. Written as DNA, the CDR3 is TGTGCCAGCAGCCGCGACAGGGTGACCGGGGAGCTGTTTTTT. Full variable domain (missing parts from reference TRBV7-6 and TRBJ2-2): GAGVSQSPRYKVTKRGQDVALRCDPISGHVSLYWYRQALGQGPEFLTYFNYEAQQDKSGLPNDRFSAERPEGSISTLTIQRTEQRDSAMYRCASSRDRVTGELFFGEGSRLTVL.

The chain uses TRBV6-2 or TRBV6-3 and TRBJ1-1; D is undetermined. The length of the CDR3 is 17 residues. Trimming took 6 bases from V and 5 from J, leaving 25 bases between them. Germline CDR1 is MNHEY and CDR2 is SVGEGT. Here the CDR3 reads CASSPAGVSPRITEAFF. In nucleotides, the CDR3 is TGTGCCAGCAGCCCCGCCGGGGTTTCCCCTAGAATAACTGAAGCTTTCTTT.

The rearrangement uses TRBV30 and TRBJ1-1; D is unclear. The CDR3 contains 14 residues. From germline, CDR1 is GTSNPN and CDR2 SVGIG (reference sequence). Trimming stripped 0 bases from V and 1 base from J, with 9 bases between. CDR3 nucleotides: TGTGCCTGGAGTGTGGGTCTTAGGAACACTGAAGCTTTCTTT. This translates into CAWSVGLRNTEAFF.

This rearrangement joins TRBV28 to TRBJ1-2; D is uncertain. This CDR3 is 15 amino acids long. Deletions cut 5 bases from V and 3 bases from J, with 16 bases between. Germline CDR1 reads MDHEN; CDR2 reads SYDVKM. DNA of the CDR3: TGTGCCAGCAGTCCCCCCCTTGGGCAGGACTATGGCTACACCTTC. This sequence encodes CASSPPLGQDYGYTF.

The table lists this clone with a count of one. The V and J genes are TRBV11-3 and TRBJ1-2; D call uncertain. V lost 5 bases to trimming and J lost 2 bases, with 9 bases between them. The V gene's germline CDR1 is SGHNT and CDR2 YENEEA. The CDR3 spans 13 residues. CDR3 in amino acids: CASSRIQNYGYTF. CDR3 nucleotides: TGTGCCAGCAGCAGAATCCAGAACTATGGCTACACCTTC.

This clone appeared a single time. With a much larger clone just one base away, this may be a read error. Other DNA variants within this sample encode the same CDR3. This chain joins TRBV6-4 and TRBJ2-3; 11 bases fit TRBD2. Trimming cost V 0 bases and J 6 bases; bases outside gene matches: 2. Per germline, CDR1 MRHNA and CDR2 SNTAGT. The CDR3 extends over 15 amino acids. This CDR3 reads CASSDSSGGADTQYF. The CDR3 bases are TGTGCCAGCAGTGACTCTAGCGGGGGGGCCGATACGCAGTATTTT.

The CDR3 coding sequence is TGCAGCGTTGATGGGAGGGGATACAATGAGCAGTTCTTC. It is translated as CSVDGRGYNEQFF. The chain joins TRBV29-1 to TRBJ2-1, with TRBD2 matching over 7 bases. The CDR3 sequence is 13 residues long. Germline loops: CDR1 SQVTM, CDR2 ANQGSEA. The trim removed 3 bases at V and 4 bases at J, leaving 3 bases unmatched.

The rearrangement joins TRBV4-2 to TRBJ2-6; no definite D call. Trimming left V 2 bases short and J 0 bases short, with 8 bases between. Germline V CDR1 and CDR2: LGHNA, YNFKEQ. The CDR3 is 16 amino acids. The CDR3 coding sequence is TGTGCCAGCAGCCAACGGGCCACCTCTGGGGCCAACGTCCTGACTTTC. Encoded protein: CASSQRATSGANVLTF.

The chain uses TRBV29-1 and TRBJ2-3; D is possibly TRBD2 (6 bases). This CDR3 comprises 14 residues. Between the trimmed V and J ends, which lost 1 base and 4 bases, there was a span of 12 bases. Germline V gene lookup returns CDR1 SQVTM and CDR2 ANQGSEA. The CDR3 here is CSVEGAGMADTQYF. The CDR3 DNA is TGCAGCGTTGAAGGTGCGGGGATGGCAGATACGCAGTATTTT.

As DNA, the CDR3 is TGTGCCAGCAGCGCAGGGAGTCAGCCCCAGCATTTT. Translated: CASSAGSQPQHF. The chain uses TRBV9 and TRBJ1-5; perhaps TRBD1 as D (5 bases). Per the germline V gene, CDR1 is SGDLS and CDR2 is YYNGEE. The CDR3 is 12 residues long. With 3 bases removed from V and 6 bases from J, the gap between germline ends came to 7 bases.

The chain couples TRBV6-5 to TRBJ2-3, with 10 positions matching TRBD1. The germline gives CDR1 MNHEY, CDR2 SVGAGI. This CDR3 is 15 amino acids long. Trimming at V came to 6 bases and at J to 5 bases, leaving 8 bases not matched to a gene. CDR3 sequence reads: CASRRQGARIDTQYF. The CDR3 DNA is TGTGCCAGCAGACGACAGGGGGCGCGAATAGATACGCAGTATTTT.

The chain combines TRBV2 with TRBJ1-2; D remains unclear. CDR3 length: 12 amino acids. CDR1 and CDR2 (germline): SNHLY, FYNNEI. Trimming cost V 6 bases and J 6 bases, with 11 bases left between them. CDR3 in amino acids: CASRNGLHGYTF. The CDR3 nucleotides are TGTGCCAGCAGGAATGGGCTCCATGGCTACACCTTC.

The chain employs TRBV29-1 and TRBJ2-1; a weak D match, TRBD1 (7 bases). The CDR3 has 13 amino acids. Germline V gives CDR1 SQVTM, CDR2 ANQGSEA. V gave up 3 bases and J gave up 5 bases, with 11 bases separating them. Written as DNA, the CDR3 is TGCAGCGTTGAGGCGGGACAGCACAATGAGCAGTTCTTC. Amino acids: CSVEAGQHNEQFF.

The chain recombines TRBV19 with TRBJ2-7, with TRBD1 matching 7 bases. Unmatched junction bases numbered 7, after V lost 6 bases and J lost 5 bases. The CDR3 has 13 residues. Looked up from germline, CDR1 is LNHDA and CDR2 is SQIVND (reference sequence). CDR3 nucleotides: TGTGCCAGTAGATTGGCAGGGGGTAACGAGCAGTACTTC. It yields the protein CASRLAGGNEQYF.

The chain carries TRBV19 and TRBJ2-3; no reliable D call. Trimming cost V 1 base and J 0 bases, with 8 bases left between them. There are 15 residues in the CDR3. The germline gives CDR1 LNHDA, CDR2 SQIVND (reference sequence). The CDR3 reads CASSIGAESTDTQYF. CDR3 nucleotides: TGTGCCAGTAGTATAGGGGCGGAAAGCACAGATACGCAGTATTTT. The whole variable domain, remainder taken from reference TRBV19 and TRBJ2-3, is DGGITQSPKYLFRKEGQNVTLSCEQNLNHDAMYWYRQDPGQGLRLIYYSQIVNDFQKGDIAEGYSVSREKKESFPLTVTSAQKNPTAFYLCASSIGAESTDTQYFGPGTRLTVL.